This T cell receptor (beta chain) was documented in a study of blood T cells in healthy people across ages. Study results and caveats: The unsorted PBMCs prevented any conclusive comparison of naive versus antigen-experienced cells. Roughly linear age-related decline in beta diversity appeared, significant by age about 40.

As concerns this clonotype: Antigen specificity is unknown.

Investigators took approximately 9.4 milliliters of peripheral blood from every donor. It was with a sample-barcoded 5' primer and a J-beta primer mix that a second PCR of about 6 to 11 cycles was run. TCRdb reprocessed the 5' RACE reads via MiXCR and lists one record per CDR3 protein. The profile covers some 900,000 distinct CDR3 sequences, with roughly 43% appearing a single time and 13% taken by the ten largest. The CDR3 has 13 residues. Deletions cut 3 bases from V and 9 bases from J, with 13 bases between. CDR1 is SGDLS and CDR2 is YYNGEE in the germline V gene. The receptor was derived from a man aged 30-40 years in good health. The sequenced sample consisted of blood. The rearrangement joins TRBV9 to TRBJ1-5; TRBD1 might be the D (5 bases). CDR3 amino acids: CASSGQSDRPQHF. In nucleotides, the CDR3 is TGTGCCAGCAGCGGACAGTCAGACCGGCCCCAGCATTTT.